This T cell receptor beta chain was documented in a study of cytomegalovirus exposure and HLA in healthy donors. Study in general: Some 180 million T cells yielded 100 million or so unique TCR beta sequences in earlier analysis. Overall study findings and caveats: Later examination showed HLA-associated TCR beta chains had greater clonal expansion than equally common others. Analysis was carried out at a later point, and it linked a missense DCLRE1C variant to TCR beta V- and J-gene trimming. Most observed TCR sequences were rare, whereas some public TCRs were detected in many donors.

The germline gives CDR1 MNHEY, CDR2 SVGAGI. Deletions cut 0 bases from V and 0 bases from J, with 6 bases between. CDR3 length: 15 residues. With 60 Vbeta and 13 Jbeta primers, the PCR was carried out. This table comes from immunoSEQ multiplex PCR, and its TCRdb copy is limited to in-frame clones, with some not included. The sample yields 90,000 to 120,000 clones, roughly 82% seen once. This clone was counted a few times. Its antigen is unidentified. The receptor comes from a man aged 25 to 40 in good health and CMV-seropositive. Sequenced: PBMCs. This chain connects TRBV6-5 to TRBJ1-3, with unresolved D. The CDR3 loop is CASSYSAGSGNTIYF. As DNA, the CDR3 is TGTGCCAGCAGTTACTCCGCGGGCTCTGGAAACACCATATATTTT.